Below, 10 T cell receptor beta chains from the same sample are listed, as sequenced in a study of CD8+ T cells in alopecia areata. In each case, RNA was isolated and then reverse transcribed into cDNA as the sequencing template. The protocol was immunoSEQ multiplex PCR, while the TCRdb copy is restricted to in-frame clones and leaves out a portion. Altogether about 42,000 clones are present, 55% to 75% being singletons, with the ten largest covering around 23%. Treatment indicated: oral pan-JAK inhibitor, 5-10 mg twice daily. This sample comprised CD8+ T cells sorted from blood, obtained at week 4, from a patient treated with tofacitinib. These receptors came from a human donor with alopecia areata.

The rearrangement uses TRBV7-2 and TRBJ2-3, with 8 bases that match TRBD2. This CDR3 spans 17 amino acids. V lost 2 bases to trimming and J lost 3 bases; unmatched junction nucleotides: 10. The germline V gene encodes CDR1 SGHTA and CDR2 FQGNSA. DNA for the CDR3: TGTGCCAGCAGCTTACCGTTCGGGGGGGCCGGAACAGATACGCAGTATTTT. This translates into CASSLPFGGAGTDTQYF.

This chain uses TRBV2 with TRBJ1-2; D unresolved. The CDR3 length is 14 residues. Germline V lookup: CDR1 SNHLY, CDR2 FYNNEI. Trimming shortened V by 7 bases and J by 5 bases, and 17 bases separated the two germline ends. CDR3 protein: CASNHRGLFYGYTF. Here the CDR3 DNA reads TGTGCCAGCAACCACCGCGGGCTTTTTTATGGCTACACCTTC.

This chain joins TRBV25-1 and TRBJ2-7; a weak D match, TRBD2 (6 bases). Trimming took off 4 bases at V and 5 bases at J, with 18 bases between the two ends. Germline values: CDR1 MGHDK, CDR2 SYGVNS. There are 15 residues in the CDR3. The CDR3 DNA reads as TGTGCCAGCAGTGCCGGACTGTCGGGAGTAAACGAGCAGTACTTC. It translates to CASSAGLSGVNEQYF.

This clone showed up just once. The chain employs TRBV15 and TRBJ1-1; D unresolved. Germline V gene lookup returns CDR1 LNHNV and CDR2 YYDKDF (reference sequence). CDR3 length: 14 amino acids. V was trimmed by 0 bases and J by 1 base, leaving 6 bases between them. The chain's CDR3 is CATSRETENTEAFF. For the CDR3, the DNA is TGTGCCACCAGCAGAGAGACCGAGAACACTGAAGCTTTCTTT.

Of note for this clone: At the DNA level, this CDR3 is encoded by other sequences in the same sample as well. This CDR3 reads CASSQTGNTEAFF. The CDR3 coding sequence is TGCGCCAGCAGCCAAACAGGGAACACTGAAGCTTTCTTT. The gene calls are TRBV4-3 and TRBJ1-1; TRBD1 is a possible D gene (5 bases). V was shortened by 2 bases and J by 1 base, with 5 bases between the two germline ends. CDR1 is LGHNA, CDR2 YSLEER, per germline. This CDR3 region has 13 residues.

The genes are TRBV2 and TRBJ2-1; D is undetermined. Trimming shortened V by 5 bases and J by 6 bases, and 2 bases separated the two germline ends. The CDR3 spans 10 residues. Germline CDR1 SNHLY, CDR2 FYNNEI. The CDR3 region is CASSFNEQFF. The CDR3 nucleotides are TGTGCCAGCAGTTTCAATGAGCAGTTCTTC.

V gene TRBV9 combines with J gene TRBJ1-1; weak D call: TRBD1 (5 bases). Germline loops: CDR1 SGDLS, CDR2 YYNGEE. The germline V and J ends were trimmed by 3 bases and 4 bases, with 16 bases remaining between them. This CDR3 has 15 residues. The CDR3 loop reads CASSGSRQGGTEAFF. The CDR3 nucleotides read TGTGCCAGCAGCGGTAGTAGGCAGGGTGGCACTGAAGCTTTCTTT.

The V call is TRBV27, the J call TRBJ2-1; D remains unclear. The V gene lost 5 bases and the J gene lost 1 base, with 18 bases spanning the gap. The CDR3 contains 17 residues. Germline V gene sequence: CDR1 MNHEY, CDR2 SMNVEV (reference sequence). CDR3 coding DNA: TGTGCCAGCAGTCCTTTCGGTAGCCGTGTTTCCTACAATGAGCAGTTCTTC. Its protein product is CASSPFGSRVSYNEQFF.

The CDR3 DNA reads TGCAGCGTAGGAGGGTCCAATGAAGCTTTCTTT. Its translation: CSVGGSNEAFF. The chain links TRBV29-1 to TRBJ1-1, with D hard to call. Trimming took 6 bases from V and 7 from J, leaving 12 bases between them. Looked up from germline, CDR1 is SQVTM and CDR2 is ANQGSEA. The CDR3 spans 11 residues.

The V call is TRBV30, the J call TRBJ1-5; a weak D match, TRBD1 (6 bases). Looked up from germline, CDR1 is GTSNPN and CDR2 is SVGIG (reference sequence). The CDR3 loop spans 13 amino acids. The V end was cut by 2 bases, the J end by 7 bases, with 12 bases between. CDR3 DNA sequence: TGTGCCTGGAGTTCAGGGGTCGGACAGCCCCAGCATTTT. Translation: CAWSSGVGQPQHF.